What follows describes a single T cell receptor (beta chain). The source of the sample is a study of blood T cell repertoires in COVID-19. J gave up 5 bases and V 4 bases, and 5 bases lay outside the gene matches. The CDR3 spans 15 residues. Germline CDR1 is MNHEY and CDR2 is SVGEGT. Per the original methods: Amplification from reference gene primers served as the basis for estimated nucleated cell counts. Measured with immunoSEQ multiplex PCR; TCRdb has only the in-frame clones, and not every one. That table furnishes V, J and clone size, whereas the DNA furnished D and trimming. The repertoire holds 250,000 to 350,000 clones, more than 80% seen once, with 6.3% in the top ten.

This chain joins TRBV6-2 or TRBV6-3 and TRBJ2-1; TRBD2 matches at 10 bases. The sequence was collected from a woman aged 50 to 60 with COVID-19, enrolled during active disease. The sample was peripheral blood. The CDR3: CASSSPSGSHNEQFF. The DNA of the CDR3 is TGTGCCAGCAGTTCTCCTAGCGGGAGCCACAATGAGCAGTTCTTC.